The rows below give T cell receptor beta chains drawn from one sample of a study of beta chain features in type 1 diabetes. Measured with immunoSEQ multiplex PCR; TCRdb has only the in-frame clones, and not every one. The data show roughly 130,000 clones, roughly 17% seen once. Input material: central memory CD4+ T cells from blood. The receptors stem from a man between 25 and 39 years old with type 1 diabetes. The CDR3 runs from the conserved cysteine through the conserved F or W. Fields, in order: V gene, D gene, clone size, J gene, CDR3 DNA, CDR3 protein. D genes are given only for firm matches. Rows may omit the clone size; those that give it use once, few, many or a size class.

TRBV9	NA	few	TRBJ2-7	TGTGCCAGCAGTCTGACAGACAACTCCTACGAGCAGTACTTC	CASSLTDNSYEQYF
TRBV7-9	TRBD1	few	TRBJ1-5	TGTGCCAGCAGCTTGGGACAGGATAATCAGCCCCAGCATTTT	CASSLGQDNQPQHF
TRBV6-1	NA	NA	TRBJ2-7	TGTGCCAGCAGCCATACGGGGCTATCATCCCTCGGGCAGTACTTC	CASSHTGLSSLGQYF
TRBV2	TRBD1	NA	TRBJ1-6	TGTGCCAGCAGCGAACAGGGGACTAATTCACCCCTCCACTTT	CASSEQGTNSPLHF
TRBV29-1	TRBD1	few	TRBJ2-3	TGCAGCGCCAACCCGACAGGGCTCGCAGATACGCAGTATTTT	CSANPTGLADTQYF
TRBV14	NA	few	TRBJ1-1	TGTGCCAGCAGCCCGCCTGGGTGGGCAAGCAACACTGAAGCTTTCTTT	CASSPPGWASNTEAFF
TRBV10-3	NA	once	TRBJ2-5	TGTGCCATCAGTGAGAATGTAGTAGGGGTTAGTGCCTCAGGGACCCAGTACTTC	CAISENVVGVSASGTQYF
TRBV9	NA	many	TRBJ1-2	TGTGCCAGCAGCCCATCAACGGAGGGTGGCTACACCTTC	CASSPSTEGGYTF
TRBV5-5	TRBD1	many	TRBJ2-6	TGTGCCAGCAGCGACTACAGGGGGCGAACTGGGGCCAACGTCCTGACTTTC	CASSDYRGRTGANVLTF
TRBV28	NA	few	TRBJ2-3	TGTGCCAGCAGTTTTGGGCTTTCTAGCACAGATACGCAGTATTTT	CASSFGLSSTDTQYF
TRBV9	NA	NA	TRBJ1-5	TGTGCCAGCAGCGTAGCGGGCGGGCATCAGCCCCAGCATTTT	CASSVAGGHQPQHF
TRBV7-8	TRBD1	many	TRBJ2-6	TGTGCCAGCAGCTTTCGGGACAGGGTGGCTGGGGCCAACGTCCTGACTTTC	CASSFRDRVAGANVLTF
TRBV7-2	TRBD1	NA	TRBJ1-5	TGTGCCAGCAGCTCCGGACAGGGGGCCTTCAATCAGCCCCAGCATTTT	CASSSGQGAFNQPQHF
TRBV11-2	NA	NA	TRBJ2-3	TGTGCCAGCAGCTTAGAACGGGGAGGCACAGATACGCAGTATTTT	CASSLERGGTDTQYF
TRBV7-6	NA	few	TRBJ2-7	TGTGCCAGCAGCCTTACAGCGGGCGAGCAGTACTTC	CASSLTAGEQYF
TRBV9	TRBD2	NA	TRBJ2-1	TGTGCCAGCAGCGGACTAGCGGGGGATGGTGAGCAGTTCTTC	CASSGLAGDGEQFF
TRBV5-1	NA	medium-sized	TRBJ2-3	TGCGCCAGCAGCTCCTACGGGACGGCTACAGATACGCAGTATTTT	CASSSYGTATDTQYF
TRBV19	NA	few	TRBJ2-5	TGTGCCAGTAGTACCGGGGGCCCGGGAGAGACCCAGTACTTC	CASSTGGPGETQYF
TRBV27	TRBD1	few	TRBJ2-7	TGTGCCAGCAGCCTCCATGGACCGCGGGACAGGTTCCTTACAGCCTACGAGCAGTACTTC	CASSLHGPRDRFLTAYEQYF
TRBV11-3	NA	many	TRBJ2-1	TGTGCCAGCAGCTTAGTTTCCAGTAACAATGAGCAGTTCTTC	CASSLVSSNNEQFF
TRBV20-1	NA	few	TRBJ1-4	TGCAGTCCAGTTGTTAATGAAAAACTGTTTTTT	CSPVVNEKLFF
TRBV7-2	NA	NA	TRBJ1-4	TGTGCCAGCAGAGCACAGGGAGCCGTCGGAAAACTGTTTTTT	CASRAQGAVGKLFF
TRBV27	NA	few	TRBJ2-5	TGTGCCAGCAGTTTCTCGACTAGTGGGGAGACCCAGTACTTC	CASSFSTSGETQYF
TRBV6-5	NA	few	TRBJ2-7	TGTGCCAGCAGTTACCTTGGTCAGGGTGGGTACGAGCAGTACTTC	CASSYLGQGGYEQYF
TRBV30	NA	many	TRBJ1-5	TGTGCCTGGAGTGACACAATCAAGCCCCAGCATTTT	CAWSDTIKPQHF
TRBV7-2	NA	few	TRBJ2-7	TGTGCCAGCAGCCCGGCGGTGGCGAACTACGAGCAGTACTTC	CASSPAVANYEQYF
TRBV14	NA	NA	TRBJ1-5	TGTGCCAGCAGCCAAGGACTCGGGCCCCAGCATTTT	CASSQGLGPQHF
TRBV5-1	NA	few	TRBJ2-3	TGCGCCAGCAGCTTGGGGCTAGAGGGAGATACGCAGTATTTT	CASSLGLEGDTQYF
TRBV29-1	TRBD1	few	TRBJ2-7	TGCAGCGGCGAGGGACAGGGGGGCTACGAGCAGTACTTC	CSGEGQGGYEQYF
TRBV11-2	NA	NA	TRBJ2-5	TGTGCCAGCAGCCCCGAAGAGACCCAGTACTTC	CASSPEETQYF
TRBV28	NA	few	TRBJ2-7	TGTGCCACCATAAGTTCCTACGAGCAGTACTTC	CATISSYEQYF
TRBV6-5	NA	few	TRBJ1-6	TGTGCCAGCAGCCCCCCGGCAGGGTCGAATTCACCCCTCCACTTT	CASSPPAGSNSPLHF
TRBV7-9	NA	NA	TRBJ1-5	TGTGCCAGCAGCCGGGGGGCGAATCAGCCCCAGCATTTT	CASSRGANQPQHF
TRBV10-3	NA	many	TRBJ2-1	TGTGCCATCAGTGACGGGGACCAGTACAATGAGCAGTTCTTC	CAISDGDQYNEQFF
TRBV7-2	NA	few	TRBJ2-7	TGTGCCAGCAGCTTAGTCTCAGAGAACTACGAGCAGTACTTC	CASSLVSENYEQYF
TRBV9	NA	NA	TRBJ2-6	TGTGCCAGCAGCGTAGGCCTGGGCTCTGGGGCCAACGTCCTGACTTTC	CASSVGLGSGANVLTF
TRBV19	TRBD1	NA	TRBJ2-7	TGTGCCAGTAATTCACAGGGGGCGATCTACGAGCAGTACTTC	CASNSQGAIYEQYF
TRBV5-1	NA	NA	TRBJ1-1	TGCGCCAGCAGCTTGTCCTCAACGGACACTGAAGCTTTCTTT	CASSLSSTDTEAFF
TRBV25-1	NA	NA	TRBJ1-2	TGTGCCAGCAGTGACAGGGTTGGGGCCGGCTACACCTTC	CASSDRVGAGYTF
TRBV29-1	NA	NA	TRBJ2-5	TGCAGCGTTGGGGCGGGACACTACCAAGAGACCCAGTACTTC	CSVGAGHYQETQYF
TRBV29-1	TRBD2	NA	TRBJ2-7	TGCAGCGTTGAAGGCGGGGGACACGAGCAGTACTTC	CSVEGGGHEQYF
TRBV5-1	NA	once	TRBJ2-5	TGCGCCAGCAGCTCGAACAGGAGGTCTGGGCAAGAGACCCAGTACTTC	CASSSNRRSGQETQYF
TRBV7-9	NA	few	TRBJ1-5	TGTGCCAGCAGCCCTGGACAGCCCAATCAGCCCCAGCATTTT	CASSPGQPNQPQHF
TRBV5-4	NA	NA	TRBJ2-7	TGTGCCAGCAGCTTTGGGGCGAACCCTACCTACGAGCAGTACTTC	CASSFGANPTYEQYF
TRBV29-1	NA	NA	TRBJ2-1	TGCAGCGTTGTCAAAGGATTCTCCTACAATGAGCAGTTCTTC	CSVVKGFSYNEQFF
TRBV21-1	NA	few	TRBJ2-2	TGTGCCAGGCCGGGACAGCCGAACACCGGGGAGCTGTTTTTT	CARPGQPNTGELFF
TRBV25-1	NA	NA	TRBJ2-1	TGTGCCAGCAGTGAATTCGTCGGCAACTACAATGAGCAGTTCTTC	CASSEFVGNYNEQFF
TRBV29-1	NA	few	TRBJ2-3	TGCAGCGAGCAGGGCGGGGTGAGCACAGATACGCAGTATTTT	CSEQGGVSTDTQYF
TRBV7-3	TRBD1	few	TRBJ1-1	TGTGCCAGCAGCCCCAACCCGACAGGGGAGGGCACTGAAGCTTTCTTT	CASSPNPTGEGTEAFF
TRBV9	NA	NA	TRBJ2-3	TGTGCCAGCAGCGTCGACCCGGACGGAGGGACGAAAGGAGATACGCAGTATTTT	CASSVDPDGGTKGDTQYF
TRBV30	NA	NA	TRBJ2-7	TGTGCCTGGAGTCTAGGGGCCGGGCAGTACTTC	CAWSLGAGQYF
TRBV4-2	NA	few	TRBJ2-1	TGTGCCAGCAGCTTCCCTACGGGCACCGGGGCCTACAATGAGCAGTTCTTC	CASSFPTGTGAYNEQFF
TRBV5-1	TRBD2	few	TRBJ2-1	TGCGCCAGCAGCCCAAAAGGGACTAGCGGTGACCTCTCCTACAATGAGCAGTTCTTC	CASSPKGTSGDLSYNEQFF
TRBV30	NA	few	TRBJ1-5	TGTGCCTGGAGTTTAGGGGACAATCAGCCCCAGCATTTT	CAWSLGDNQPQHF